The clone carrying this TCR beta chain is called medium-sized based on its frequency. Antigen unknown. These data come from a study of T cell clusters in autoimmune cytopenias. Study-wide results and limits: Clustering suggested that physiological T cell clusters were missing in primary autoimmune cytopenia patients. Comparing secondary cytopenia with chronic lymphocytic leukemia showed no cluster-lack signature, apparently masked by lymphoma repertoire. TRB repertoire shifts in secondary cytopenia and chronic lymphocytic leukemia mostly reflected lymphoma, not autoimmunity.

CDR3 length: 16 amino acids. The germline V gene encodes CDR1 SGHNT and CDR2 YENEEA. Some 39,000 genome equivalents of blood DNA were amplified for TRB. TRB was amplified by touch-down multiplex PCR, primer pools A and B combined. TCRdb reanalyzed the multiplex PCR reads and collapses them to one entry per CDR3 protein, without DNA. This sample's clone table lists 2,000 to 2,500 distinct CDR3 sequences. These data were likewise used in another study, on T cell repertoires in aging, cancer and after chemotherapy. From that paper: Healthy donors lost TCR diversity with age mainly through richness, cancer patients through richness and evenness.

This sequence originates from a human donor with an autoimmune cytopenia or autoimmune hepatitis (not recorded which). The chain combines TRBV11-3 with TRBJ2-5; the TCRdb call, TRBD2, lacks DNA for checking. The sequencing sample was made of peripheral blood. This chain's CDR3 is CASSSLGAGVGETQYF.